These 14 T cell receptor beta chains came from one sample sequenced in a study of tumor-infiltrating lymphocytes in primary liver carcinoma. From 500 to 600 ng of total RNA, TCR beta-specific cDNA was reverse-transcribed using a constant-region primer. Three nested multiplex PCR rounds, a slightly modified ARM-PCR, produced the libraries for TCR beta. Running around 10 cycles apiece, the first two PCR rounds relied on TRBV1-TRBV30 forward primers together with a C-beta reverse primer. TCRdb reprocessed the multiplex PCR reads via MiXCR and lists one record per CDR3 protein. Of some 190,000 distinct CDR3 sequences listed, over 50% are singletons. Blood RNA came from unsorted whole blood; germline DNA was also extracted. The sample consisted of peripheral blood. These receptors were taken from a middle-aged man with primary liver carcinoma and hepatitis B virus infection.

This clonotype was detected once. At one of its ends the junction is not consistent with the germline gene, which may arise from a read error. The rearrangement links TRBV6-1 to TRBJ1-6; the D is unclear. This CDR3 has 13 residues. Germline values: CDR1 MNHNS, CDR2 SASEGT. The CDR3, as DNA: TGTGCCAGCAGTGAAGCTTATAATTCACGCCTCCACTTT. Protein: CASSEAYNSRLHF.

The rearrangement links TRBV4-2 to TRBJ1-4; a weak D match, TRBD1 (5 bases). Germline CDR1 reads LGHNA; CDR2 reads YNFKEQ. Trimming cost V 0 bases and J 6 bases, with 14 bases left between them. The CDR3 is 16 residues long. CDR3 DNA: TGTGCCAGCAGCCAAGATGGGGCAACCGTAGATGAAAAACTGTTTTTT. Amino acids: CASSQDGATVDEKLFF.

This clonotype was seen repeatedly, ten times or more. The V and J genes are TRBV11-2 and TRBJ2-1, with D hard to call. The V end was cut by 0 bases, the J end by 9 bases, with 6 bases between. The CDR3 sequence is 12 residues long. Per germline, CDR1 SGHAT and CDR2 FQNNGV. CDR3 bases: TGTGCCAGCAGCTTAGATTTGCGTGAGCAGTTCTTC. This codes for CASSLDLREQFF.

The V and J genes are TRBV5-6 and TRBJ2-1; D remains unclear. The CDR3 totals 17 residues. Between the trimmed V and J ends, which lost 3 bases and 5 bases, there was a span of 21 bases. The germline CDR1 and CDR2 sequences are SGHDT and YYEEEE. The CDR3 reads CASSSAGMTLFNNEQFF. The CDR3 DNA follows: TGTGCCAGCAGCTCTGCTGGGATGACTCTCTTTAACAATGAGCAGTTCTTC.

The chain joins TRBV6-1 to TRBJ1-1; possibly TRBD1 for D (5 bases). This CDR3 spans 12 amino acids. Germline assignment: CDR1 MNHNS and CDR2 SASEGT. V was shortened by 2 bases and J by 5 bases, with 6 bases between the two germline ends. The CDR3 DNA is TGTGCCAGCAGTGAATGGGGGACTGAAGCTTTCTTT. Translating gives CASSEWGTEAFF.

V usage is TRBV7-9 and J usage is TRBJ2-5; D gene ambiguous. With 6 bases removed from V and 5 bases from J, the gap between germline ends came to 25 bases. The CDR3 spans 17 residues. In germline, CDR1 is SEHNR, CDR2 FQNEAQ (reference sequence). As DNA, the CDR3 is TGTGCCAGCAGTTCTACCGAGAGCCCAGAACCCTCTGAGACCCAGTACTTC. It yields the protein CASSSTESPEPSETQYF.

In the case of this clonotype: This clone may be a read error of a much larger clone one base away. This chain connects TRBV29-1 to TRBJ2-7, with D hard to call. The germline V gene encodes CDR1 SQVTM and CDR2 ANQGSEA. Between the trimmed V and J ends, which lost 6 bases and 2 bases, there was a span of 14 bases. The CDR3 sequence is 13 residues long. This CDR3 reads CSVRKSAAYEQYF. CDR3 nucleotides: TGCAGCGTCCGAAAGAGTGCCGCCTACGAGCAGTACTTC.

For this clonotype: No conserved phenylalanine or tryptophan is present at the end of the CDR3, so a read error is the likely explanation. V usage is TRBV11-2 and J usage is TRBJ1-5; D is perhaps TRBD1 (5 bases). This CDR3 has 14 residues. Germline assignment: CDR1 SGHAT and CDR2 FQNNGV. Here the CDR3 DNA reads TGTGCTAGCAGCTTTAGAGGGGGCAATCAGCCCCAGCATTAT. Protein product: CASSFRGGNQPQHY.

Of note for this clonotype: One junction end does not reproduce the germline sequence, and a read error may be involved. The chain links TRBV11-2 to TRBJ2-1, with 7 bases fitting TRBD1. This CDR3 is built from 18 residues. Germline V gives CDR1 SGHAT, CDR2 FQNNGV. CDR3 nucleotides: TGTGCCAGCAGCTTAGGGGGACAGTCAATTGGTTGGTCCAATCAGCACTTCTTC. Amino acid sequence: CASSLGGQSIGWSNQHFF.

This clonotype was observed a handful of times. The CDR3 loop reads CSVEDVTAEETQYF. CDR3 coding DNA: TGCAGCGTTGAAGATGTGACAGCGGAAGAGACCCAGTACTTC. The J gene is TRBJ2-5, the V gene TRBV29-1; D possibly uses TRBD1 or TRBD2 (5 bases each). Germline V gene sequence: CDR1 SQVTM, CDR2 ANQGSEA. V lost 0 bases, J lost 3 bases, and 11 bases lay in between. The CDR3 is 14 residues long. Full variable domain (rest looked up from reference TRBV29-1 and TRBJ2-5): SAVISQKPSRDICQRGTSLTIQCQVDSQVTMMFWYRQQPGQSLTLIATANQGSEATYESGFVIDKFPISRPNLTFSTLTVSNMSPEDSSIYLCSVEDVTAEETQYFGPGTRLLVL.

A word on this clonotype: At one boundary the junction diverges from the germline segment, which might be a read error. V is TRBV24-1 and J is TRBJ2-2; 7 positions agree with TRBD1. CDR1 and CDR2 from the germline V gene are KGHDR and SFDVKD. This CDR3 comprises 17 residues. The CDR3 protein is CTTSDQEGGLNTGELFF. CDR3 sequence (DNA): TGTACCACCAGTGACCAAGAAGGGGGCTTGAACACCGGGGAGCTGTTTTTT.

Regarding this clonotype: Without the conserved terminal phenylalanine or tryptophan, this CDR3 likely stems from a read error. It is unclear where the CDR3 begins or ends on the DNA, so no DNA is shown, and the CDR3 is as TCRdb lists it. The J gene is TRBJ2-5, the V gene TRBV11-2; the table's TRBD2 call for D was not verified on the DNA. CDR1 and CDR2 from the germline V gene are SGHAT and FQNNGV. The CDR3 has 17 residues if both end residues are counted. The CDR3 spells CASSSPLSGRGQETHYL.

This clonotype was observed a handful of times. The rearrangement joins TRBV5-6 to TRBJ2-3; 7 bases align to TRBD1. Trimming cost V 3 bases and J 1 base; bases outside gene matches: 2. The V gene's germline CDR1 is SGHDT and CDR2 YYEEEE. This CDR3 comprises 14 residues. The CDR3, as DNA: TGTGCCAGCAGCTCCACAGGGGGCACAGATACGCAGTATTTT. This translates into CASSSTGGTDTQYF.

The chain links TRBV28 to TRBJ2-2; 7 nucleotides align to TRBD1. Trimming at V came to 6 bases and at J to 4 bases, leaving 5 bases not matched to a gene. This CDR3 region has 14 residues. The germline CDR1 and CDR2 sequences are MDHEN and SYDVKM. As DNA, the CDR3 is TGTGCCAGCAGGACAGGGTCTGGCACCGGGGAGCTGTTTTTT. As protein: CASRTGSGTGELFF.